This passage covers 6 T cell receptor beta chains from one sample sequenced in a study of T cell changes during pregnancy in multiple sclerosis. The repertoire was sequenced with immunoSEQ multiplex PCR; TCRdb's copy has only in-frame clones and lacks some. Of roughly 39,000 clones in the sample, 92% were seen once. The specimen comprised CD4+ T cells from peripheral blood mononuclear cells, sampled before pregnancy. The origin of the receptors is a female donor with multiple sclerosis, enrolled in a pregnancy study.

This sequence joins TRBV6-6 and TRBJ1-1, with D possibly matching TRBD1 (6 bases). The CDR3 covers 13 residues. Trimming left V 2 bases short and J 7 bases short, with 11 bases between. Germline V gene data show CDR1 as MNHNY and CDR2 as SVGAGI (reference sequence). In DNA form, the CDR3 reads TGTGCCAGCAGTTACGCAGGGGCGGGTGAAGCTTTCTTT. Translating it yields CASSYAGAGEAFF.

The chain has TRBV6-4 and TRBJ1-1; D not certain. This CDR3 has 14 amino acids. V lost 4 bases and J lost 4, with 13 bases in between. Germline CDR1 is MRHNA and CDR2 is SNTAGT. The CDR3 DNA reads as TGTGCCAGCAGTGGGGTCAAGCGGAGCACTGAAGCTTTCTTT. It is translated as CASSGVKRSTEAFF.

This chain connects TRBV6-6 to TRBJ1-5; D possibly corresponds to TRBD1 (5 bases). The CDR3 runs to 16 residues. CDR1 is MNHNY and CDR2 is SVGAGI in the germline V gene (reference sequence). V was trimmed by 6 bases and J by 0 bases, leaving 15 bases between them. The CDR3 protein is CASRLNPDSSNQPQHF. The CDR3 DNA reads TGTGCCAGCAGGTTGAATCCTGACAGTAGCAATCAGCCCCAGCATTTT.

The chain couples TRBV7-2 to TRBJ2-1; weak D call: TRBD2 (6 bases). Germline CDR1 reads SGHTA; CDR2 reads FQGNSA. This CDR3 comprises 15 residues. Between the trimmed V and J ends, which lost 0 bases and 3 bases, there was a span of 9 bases. The CDR3 is CASSLARGLYNEQFF. The DNA for the CDR3 is TGTGCCAGCAGCTTAGCGCGGGGCCTCTACAATGAGCAGTTCTTC. The variable domain in full, completed from reference TRBV7-2 and TRBJ2-1, reads GAGVSQSPSNKVTEKGKDVELRCDPISGHTALYWYRQSLGQGLEFLIYFQGNSAPDKSGLPSDRFSAERTGGSVSTLTIQRTQQEDSAVYLCASSLARGLYNEQFFGPGTRLTVL.

The chain links TRBV28 to TRBJ2-4; D is perhaps TRBD1 (6 bases). Trimming cost V 6 bases and J 8 bases, with 20 bases left between them. This CDR3 region has 15 residues. The germline V gene encodes CDR1 MDHEN and CDR2 SYDVKM. The CDR3 loop is CASSRGQRPRDIQYF. The CDR3 DNA follows: TGTGCCAGCAGCCGCGGACAGCGACCGAGGGACATTCAGTACTTC.

In this sample, this clone turned up once. V is TRBV6-5 and J is TRBJ2-5, with TRBD2 matching over 10 bases. The CDR3 is made up of 14 amino acids. The junction had 7 bases not matched to a gene; V was cut back by 5 bases and J by 7 bases. Germline V gene sequence: CDR1 MNHEY, CDR2 SVGAGI. The CDR3 is CASSKAGGPGTQYF. Written as DNA, the CDR3 is TGTGCCAGCAGTAAAGCGGGAGGGCCAGGGACCCAGTACTTC.